What follows describes a single T cell receptor (beta chain). The antigen is undetermined. The data stem from a study of shared clonotypes between healthy human individuals. The study's findings and limits: Around 4.7% was the fraction of naive CD4 clonotypes found shared across several donors.

Here immunoSEQ multiplex PCR was the method, and the copy in TCRdb shows in-frame clones only, minus some. The sample holds a few hundred thousand clones, around nine tenths seen once. The CDR3 consists of 12 residues. Trimming removed 2 bases from V and 5 bases from J, with 7 bases in between. Germline loops: CDR1 MNHEY, CDR2 SVGAGI. This chain connects TRBV6-5 to TRBJ2-7; weak D call: TRBD1 (5 bases). This sequence was found in a man younger than 35 in good health. Material for sequencing was memory CD8+ T cells sorted from blood. The subset denotes: CD45RO+ cells pooled with CCR7-negative TemRA cells. The CDR3 DNA is TGTGCCAGCAGTTACCCAGGGAACGAGCAGTACTTC. Amino acids: CASSYPGNEQYF.